What follows are 6 T cell receptor beta chains derived from one specimen sequenced in a study of blood T cell repertoires in COVID-19 (dated by TCRdb to the early 2020s). Library preparation employed the immunoSEQ multiplex PCR assay. TCRdb's version of the immuneACCESS table is confined to in-frame rearrangements and falls short of the full clone set. An unresolved V gene accounts for under half of the shortfall where checked; the remainder is of unknown origin. The sample table contains over 400,000 clones; only one count was recorded for 86% of them. The biggest ten clones account for more than 1.4% of the sample. Material: peripheral blood. These receptors all stem from a woman in her 30s with active or convalescent COVID-19.

This chain joins TRBV7-9 and TRBJ1-5; TRBD1 agrees at 10 bases. This CDR3 has 16 residues. Germline CDR1 is SEHNR and CDR2 is FQNEAQ (reference sequence). V lost 1 base, J lost 6 bases, and 6 bases stayed unmatched. The CDR3 sequence: CASSLGQGAQGQPQHF. CDR3 in DNA: TGTGCCAGCAGCTTAGGACAGGGGGCGCAGGGTCAGCCCCAGCATTTT.

A single count supports this clone. The chain has TRBV19 and TRBJ1-2; no definite D call. The CDR3 runs 14 residues. V was shortened by 3 bases and J by 5 bases, with 13 bases between the two germline ends. The germline V gene has CDR1 LNHDA and CDR2 SQIVND (reference sequence). The chain's CDR3 is CASSIDTRGYGYTF. The CDR3, as DNA: TGTGCCAGTAGTATCGACACAAGAGGGTATGGCTACACCTTC.

Comment on this clone: In the same sample, other DNA sequences code for this CDR3. The rearrangement joins TRBV6-5 to TRBJ1-2; 10 bases match TRBD1. Trimming at V came to 0 bases and at J to 5 bases, leaving 3 bases not matched to a gene. CDR1 MNHEY and CDR2 SVGAGI come from the germline V gene. There are 15 residues in the CDR3. CDR3 protein: CASSYSGTGVYGYTF. DNA for the CDR3: TGTGCCAGCAGTTACTCTGGGACAGGGGTGTATGGCTACACCTTC.

The chain's CDR3 is CASSSPWGGQADTQYF. DNA of the CDR3: TGTGCCAGCAGCTCCCCTTGGGGGGGGCAGGCAGATACGCAGTATTTT. The chain couples TRBV3-1 (or the pseudogene TRBV3-2) to TRBJ2-3; TRBD2 is a possible D gene (7 bases). Trimming shortened V by 5 bases and J by 4 bases, and 19 bases separated the two germline ends. CDR1 LGHDT and CDR2 YNNKEL come from the germline V gene (reference sequence). This CDR3 spans 16 amino acids.

V is TRBV3-1 (or the pseudogene TRBV3-2) and J is TRBJ2-2; 8 positions agree with TRBD1. J was trimmed by 5 bases and V by 6 bases; bases with no gene match: 8. This CDR3 is 15 amino acids long. From germline, CDR1 is LGHDT and CDR2 YNNKEL (reference sequence). The CDR3 DNA sequence: TGTGCCAGCAGACAGCGGACAGGGATTACCGGGGAGCTGTTTTTT. Translation: CASRQRTGITGELFF.

This clone has only one observation. This chain connects TRBV5-8 to TRBJ2-2; the D is unclear. Trimming took 2 bases from V and 4 from J, leaving 9 bases between them. Germline V CDR1 and CDR2: SGHTS, YDEGEE. The CDR3 spans 14 residues. Here the CDR3 reads CASSLSPSTGELFF. CDR3 DNA: TGTGCCAGCAGCTTATCTCCCTCCACCGGGGAGCTGTTTTTT.